The following is a TCR beta chain sequence with its context. Its antigen is undetermined. This entry comes from a study of cytotoxic CD8 clonotypes in ibrutinib-treated CLL. Study outcomes and limitations: Once treatment began, public clonotypes, which were uncommon, contracted or stayed stable.

With V trimmed by 7 bases and J by 2 bases, 6 bases remained unmatched. CDR1 and CDR2 from the germline V gene are LNHDA and SQIVND (reference sequence). The CDR3 is made up of 14 amino acids. The repertoire was sequenced with immunoSEQ multiplex PCR; TCRdb's copy has only in-frame clones and lacks some. This sample has 150,000 to 200,000 clones, with about four fifths found just once. The sample here was PBMCs, taken after 12 months of ibrutinib treatment. This clonotype originated in a human donor with chronic lymphocytic leukemia. The chain uses TRBV19 and TRBJ1-2; 8 bases match TRBD1. The CDR3 loop reads CASISAGGNYGYTF. In DNA, the CDR3 is TGTGCCAGTATATCGGCAGGGGGCAACTATGGCTACACCTTC.